This is a list of T cell receptor beta chains from one sample in a study of cytomegalovirus exposure and HLA in healthy donors. The table came from immunoSEQ multiplex PCR; TCRdb's copy has only in-frame clones and leaves some out. This sample has around 150,000 clones, with approximately 79% found just once. Material for sequencing was PBMCs. The receptors derive from a man aged 40-49 years in good health and CMV-seropositive. Both conserved end residues are part of each CDR3. Fields, in order: D gene, V gene, J gene, clone size, CDR3 length, CDR3 DNA, CDR3 protein. The D gene is left open where the match is weak. Part of the rows lack a size; the others show once, few, many or a class for expanded clones.

D gene: TRBD1
V gene: TRBV9
J gene: TRBJ1-1
clone size: -
CDR3 length: 14
CDR3 DNA: TGTGCCAGCAGCGTAGACAGGGGGGCGACTGAAGCTTTCTTT
CDR3 protein: CASSVDRGATEAFF

D gene: -
V gene: TRBV11-2
J gene: TRBJ1-4
clone size: -
CDR3 length: 13
CDR3 DNA: TGTGCCAGCAGCTTGACAGAGGACGAAAAACTGTTTTTT
CDR3 protein: CASSLTEDEKLFF

D gene: TRBD1
V gene: TRBV4-2
J gene: TRBJ2-4
clone size: few
CDR3 length: 17
CDR3 DNA: TGTGCCAGCAGCCCCCACCCGGGGACAGTAGCCAAAAACATTCAGTACTTC
CDR3 protein: CASSPHPGTVAKNIQYF

D gene: -
V gene: TRBV10-3
J gene: TRBJ2-5
clone size: few
CDR3 length: 13
CDR3 DNA: TGTGCCATCAGGAAGGTGGGAGAGGAGACCCAGTACTTC
CDR3 protein: CAIRKVGEETQYF

D gene: TRBD1
V gene: TRBV2
J gene: TRBJ2-3
clone size: -
CDR3 length: 15
CDR3 DNA: TGTGCCAGCAGGACCCACAGGGGGCGGACAGATACGCAGTATTTT
CDR3 protein: CASRTHRGRTDTQYF

D gene: TRBD1
V gene: TRBV6-6
J gene: TRBJ1-2
clone size: -
CDR3 length: 16
CDR3 DNA: TGTGCCAGCAGGGTCCCGACAGGGTCCCCCACCTATGGCTACACCTTC
CDR3 protein: CASRVPTGSPTYGYTF

D gene: -
V gene: TRBV15
J gene: TRBJ1-6
clone size: -
CDR3 length: 16
CDR3 DNA: TGTGCCACCAGCAGAGGGGTAGGGGGAACTAATTCACCCCTCCACTTT
CDR3 protein: CATSRGVGGTNSPLHF

D gene: TRBD2
V gene: TRBV5-1
J gene: TRBJ2-2
clone size: -
CDR3 length: 16
CDR3 DNA: TGCGCCAGCAGCTTGGTCAGCGGGGGGGCCTCCGGGGAGCTGTTTTTT
CDR3 protein: CASSLVSGGASGELFF

D gene: -
V gene: TRBV5-6
J gene: TRBJ2-1
clone size: -
CDR3 length: 15
CDR3 DNA: TGTGCCAGCAGCTTTGACAGTACCGCCTACAATGAGCAGTTCTTC
CDR3 protein: CASSFDSTAYNEQFF

D gene: -
V gene: TRBV7-6
J gene: TRBJ1-2
clone size: few
CDR3 length: 15
CDR3 DNA: TGTGCCAGCAGCTTAGAACAGGGTTCAGTCTCTGGCTACACCTTC
CDR3 protein: CASSLEQGSVSGYTF

D gene: TRBD1
V gene: TRBV29-1
J gene: TRBJ1-1
clone size: -
CDR3 length: 11
CDR3 DNA: TGCAGCGTAGACAGGGGACCTGAAGCTTTCTTT
CDR3 protein: CSVDRGPEAFF

D gene: -
V gene: TRBV4-1
J gene: TRBJ1-6
clone size: -
CDR3 length: 16
CDR3 DNA: TGCGCCAGCAGCCAAGAGGGGCAGGGCACAAATTCACCCCTCCACTTT
CDR3 protein: CASSQEGQGTNSPLHF

D gene: TRBD1
V gene: TRBV6-6
J gene: TRBJ2-7
clone size: -
CDR3 length: 13
CDR3 DNA: TGTGCCAGCAGTTACTCACAGGGGAACGAGCAGTACTTC
CDR3 protein: CASSYSQGNEQYF

D gene: -
V gene: TRBV19
J gene: TRBJ2-7
clone size: few
CDR3 length: 15
CDR3 DNA: TGTGCCAGTAGTACCCACGGAGACCGGGGTTACGAGCAGTACTTC
CDR3 protein: CASSTHGDRGYEQYF

D gene: TRBD2
V gene: TRBV2
J gene: TRBJ2-3
clone size: -
CDR3 length: 15
CDR3 DNA: TGTGCCAGCACATCGGGCGGGGGGTACACAGATACGCAGTATTTT
CDR3 protein: CASTSGGGYTDTQYF

D gene: -
V gene: TRBV28
J gene: TRBJ1-1
clone size: -
CDR3 length: 15
CDR3 DNA: TGTGCCAGCAGTTTAGCAGTAACGCTGAACACTGAAGCTTTCTTT
CDR3 protein: CASSLAVTLNTEAFF

D gene: TRBD1
V gene: TRBV2
J gene: TRBJ1-2
clone size: -
CDR3 length: 12
CDR3 DNA: TGTGCCAGCACCTTAGACAGGGTCGGCTACACCTTC
CDR3 protein: CASTLDRVGYTF

D gene: TRBD2
V gene: TRBV5-5
J gene: TRBJ2-2
clone size: -
CDR3 length: 18
CDR3 DNA: TGTGCCAGCGCTCCCGTCCCAGCGGGGGCTGCGAACACCGGGGAGCTGTTTTTT
CDR3 protein: CASAPVPAGAANTGELFF

D gene: TRBD1
V gene: TRBV29-1
J gene: TRBJ2-2
clone size: -
CDR3 length: 13
CDR3 DNA: TGCAGCGCTACAACAGGGGGCTCCGGGGAGCTGTTTTTT
CDR3 protein: CSATTGGSGELFF

D gene: -
V gene: TRBV7-6
J gene: TRBJ1-1
clone size: -
CDR3 length: 14
CDR3 DNA: TGTGCCAGCAGCTTTCCAGGGCCTGACACTGAAGCTTTCTTT
CDR3 protein: CASSFPGPDTEAFF

D gene: TRBD1
V gene: TRBV5-6
J gene: TRBJ1-2
clone size: -
CDR3 length: 13
CDR3 DNA: TGTGCCAGCACGGGGACAGCTAACTATGGCTACACCTTC
CDR3 protein: CASTGTANYGYTF

D gene: TRBD1
V gene: TRBV5-6
J gene: TRBJ1-2
clone size: -
CDR3 length: 11
CDR3 DNA: TGTGCCAGCAGCTTGGGGGGGACAGGGATCTTC
CDR3 protein: CASSLGGTGIF

D gene: -
V gene: TRBV7-9
J gene: TRBJ2-1
clone size: -
CDR3 length: 12
CDR3 DNA: TGTGCCAGCAGCTTTTCGGGCAATGAGCAGTTCTTC
CDR3 protein: CASSFSGNEQFF

D gene: TRBD1
V gene: TRBV7-9
J gene: TRBJ2-1
clone size: -
CDR3 length: 14
CDR3 DNA: TGTGCCAGCAGCTTAGGGACAGGGTGGGGTGAGCAGTTCTTC
CDR3 protein: CASSLGTGWGEQFF

D gene: -
V gene: TRBV30
J gene: TRBJ1-4
clone size: -
CDR3 length: 12
CDR3 DNA: TGTGCCTGGAGTTGGGCCGGAGAAAAACTGTTTTTT
CDR3 protein: CAWSWAGEKLFF

D gene: TRBD2
V gene: TRBV7-2
J gene: TRBJ2-1
clone size: few
CDR3 length: 18
CDR3 DNA: TGTGCCAGCAGCTCACGGACTAGCGGGTCGAGCTCCTACAATGAGCAGTTCTTC
CDR3 protein: CASSSRTSGSSSYNEQFF

D gene: -
V gene: TRBV6-1
J gene: TRBJ2-3
clone size: -
CDR3 length: 14
CDR3 DNA: TGTGCCAGCGAAGCGGGTTTTAGCACAGATACGCAGTATTTT
CDR3 protein: CASEAGFSTDTQYF

D gene: TRBD1
V gene: TRBV7-9
J gene: TRBJ1-6
clone size: -
CDR3 length: 14
CDR3 DNA: TGTGCCAGCAGCACGGGACAGGGGAATTCACCCCTCCACTTT
CDR3 protein: CASSTGQGNSPLHF